These T cell receptor beta chains were read from a single sample in a study of blood T cell repertoires in COVID-19. Here immunoSEQ multiplex PCR was the method, and the copy in TCRdb shows in-frame clones only, minus some. In the table there are over 150,000 clones, approximately 85% of which are singletons. The sample comprised peripheral blood. The receptors derive from an older woman with COVID-19, enrolled during active disease. Each CDR3 is given with its conserved first and last residue. D genes are given only for firm matches. Rows give clone size only sometimes, using once, few, many, or a class for an expanded clone.

TRBV11-2	.	.	TRBJ1-4	TGTGCCAGCAGCTTAGACAGGGAAAAACTGTTTTTT	CASSLDREKLFF
TRBV3-1/TRBV3-2	.	.	TRBJ1-5	TGTGCCAGCAGCCAAGATTGGGGCGACCAGCCCCAGCATTTT	CASSQDWGDQPQHF
TRBV18	.	few	TRBJ1-6	TGTGCCAGCTCATCTGGGACAAACCCCAATTCACCCCTCCACTTT	CASSSGTNPNSPLHF
TRBV19	.	.	TRBJ1-3	TGTGCCAGTAGTATACAGGGTCCTGGAAACACCATATATTTT	CASSIQGPGNTIYF
TRBV9	.	.	TRBJ2-7	TGTGCCAGCAGCGTAGGGGGGGATTATAGCTCCTACGAGCAGTACTTC	CASSVGGDYSSYEQYF
TRBV10-3	TRBD1	.	TRBJ1-3	TGTGCCATCAGACCTACAGGGGGGTATGGAGGAAACACCATATATTTT	CAIRPTGGYGGNTIYF
TRBV9	TRBD1	.	TRBJ1-2	TGTGCCAGCAGCGTAGGGGGGGACAGTGGCTACACCTTC	CASSVGGDSGYTF
TRBV24-1	TRBD1	.	TRBJ1-4	TGTGCCACCAGTGAGAAGGGGGCGCCAACTAATGAAAAACTGTTTTTT	CATSEKGAPTNEKLFF
TRBV9	.	.	TRBJ1-6	TGTGCCAGCAGCATCGACAGCCACGATTCACCCCTCCACTTT	CASSIDSHDSPLHF
TRBV24-1	.	.	TRBJ2-3	TGTGCCACCAGTGCCACGAGAGGGCAAGTTGGCACAGATACGCAGTATTTT	CATSATRGQVGTDTQYF
TRBV29-1	.	.	TRBJ2-1	TGCAGCGTCCCGACGCCCGGGAAGCTGTACAATGAGCAGTTCTTC	CSVPTPGKLYNEQFF
TRBV12-5	TRBD1	.	TRBJ2-2	TGTGCTAGTGCCTCAGGGGGCTCGAACACCGGGGAGCTGTTTTTT	CASASGGSNTGELFF
TRBV3-1/TRBV3-2	TRBD1	.	TRBJ1-2	TGTGCCAGCAGCCCTGGGACAGACGCCTGGGGCTACACCTTC	CASSPGTDAWGYTF
TRBV5-1	TRBD2	.	TRBJ2-2	TGCGCCAGCAGCAGTGGGACTAGCGACACCGGGGAGCTGTTTTTT	CASSSGTSDTGELFF
TRBV19	.	.	TRBJ1-5	TGTGCCAGTAAGGGGCGCAGGGCCCAGCCCCAGCATTTT	CASKGRRAQPQHF
TRBV9	TRBD2	.	TRBJ2-7	TGTGCCAGCAGCGTAGGGCTAGCGGGAATGGTGAACGAGCAGTACTTC	CASSVGLAGMVNEQYF
TRBV7-3	.	.	TRBJ2-2	TGTGCCAGCAGCTCACGGGGACTGGCGAACACCGGGGAGCTGTTTTTT	CASSSRGLANTGELFF
TRBV15	.	.	TRBJ1-5	TGTGCCACCAGCAGCCAGGACAGAGGCAATCAGCCCCAGCATTTT	CATSSQDRGNQPQHF
TRBV19	.	once	TRBJ2-3	TGTGCCAGTAGTATAGATGCGGACAGTCGCACAGATACGCAGTATTTT	CASSIDADSRTDTQYF
TRBV5-4	.	many	TRBJ1-2	TGTGCCAGCACCTCTGGGGGCCTTCACTATGGCTACACCTTC	CASTSGGLHYGYTF
TRBV2	.	once	TRBJ1-2	TGTGCCAGCAGTGAGGGGGGGTATGGCTACACCTTC	CASSEGGYGYTF
TRBV18	.	few	TRBJ2-7	TGTGCCAGCTCACCAAACAGCTACGAGCAGTACTTC	CASSPNSYEQYF
TRBV5-1	.	few	TRBJ1-3	TGCGCCAGCCGGTTCCAAACCTCTGGAAACACCATATATTTT	CASRFQTSGNTIYF
TRBV19	.	.	TRBJ1-5	TGTGCCAGTAGACCCCAACAGGGACGGAACCAGCCCCAGCATTTT	CASRPQQGRNQPQHF
TRBV18	.	few	TRBJ1-1	TGTGCCAGCTCATCAGGACAGCACACTAACACTGAAGCTTTCTTT	CASSSGQHTNTEAFF
TRBV7-9	TRBD2	.	TRBJ2-7	TGTGCCAGCAGCTTAGCTGCGGGGGTCTCCTACGAGCAGTACTTC	CASSLAAGVSYEQYF
TRBV6-5	TRBD1	few	TRBJ2-3	TGTGCCAGCAGTTTCGGGACAGGTGACACAGATACGCAGTATTTT	CASSFGTGDTDTQYF
TRBV5-1	.	.	TRBJ1-1	TGCGCCAGCAAATCAGGGGCACTGAACACTGAAGCTTTCTTT	CASKSGALNTEAFF
TRBV9	.	.	TRBJ1-2	TGTGCCAGCAGCGCCGTAGCCCCGGCGGGGCGGGGCTACACCTTC	CASSAVAPAGRGYTF
TRBV5-1	.	.	TRBJ1-4	TGCGCCAGCAGCTTGGAGAGCAGGGTTGTCGATGAAAAACTGTTTTTT	CASSLESRVVDEKLFF
TRBV4-1	.	.	TRBJ1-3	TGCGCCAGCAGCCATCAACAGGCAGGTCCCGGAGCTATATATTTT	CASSHQQAGPGAIYF